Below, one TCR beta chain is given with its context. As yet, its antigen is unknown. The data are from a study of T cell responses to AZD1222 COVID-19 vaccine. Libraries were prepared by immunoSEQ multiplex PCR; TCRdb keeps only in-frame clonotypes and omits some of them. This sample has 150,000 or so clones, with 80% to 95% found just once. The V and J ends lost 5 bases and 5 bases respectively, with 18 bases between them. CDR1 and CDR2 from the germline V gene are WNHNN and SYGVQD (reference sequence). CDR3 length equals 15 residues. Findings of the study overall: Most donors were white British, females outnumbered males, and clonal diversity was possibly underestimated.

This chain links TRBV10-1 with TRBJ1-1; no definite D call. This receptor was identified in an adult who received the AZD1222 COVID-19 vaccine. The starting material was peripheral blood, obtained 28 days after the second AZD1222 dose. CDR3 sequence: CASSYAGSGGTEAFF. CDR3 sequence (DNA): TGCGCCAGCAGTTACGCGGGTAGTGGAGGGACTGAAGCTTTCTTT.